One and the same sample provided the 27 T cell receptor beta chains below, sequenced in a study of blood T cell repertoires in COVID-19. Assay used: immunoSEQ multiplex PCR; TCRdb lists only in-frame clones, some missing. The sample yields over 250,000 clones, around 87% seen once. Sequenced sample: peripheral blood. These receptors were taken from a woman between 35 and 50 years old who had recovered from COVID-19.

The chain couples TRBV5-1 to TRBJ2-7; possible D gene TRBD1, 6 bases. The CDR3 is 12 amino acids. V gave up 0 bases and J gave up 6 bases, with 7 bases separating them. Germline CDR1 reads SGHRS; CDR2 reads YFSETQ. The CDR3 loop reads CASSLEGGEQYF. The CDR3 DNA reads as TGCGCCAGCAGCTTGGAAGGGGGCGAGCAGTACTTC.

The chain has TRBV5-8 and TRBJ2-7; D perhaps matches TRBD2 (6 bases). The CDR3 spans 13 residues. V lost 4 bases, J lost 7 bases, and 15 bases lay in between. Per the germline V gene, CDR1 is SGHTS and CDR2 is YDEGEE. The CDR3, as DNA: TGTGCCAGCAGCCGGAGCTATGCGGGGGAGCAGTACTTC. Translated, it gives CASSRSYAGEQYF. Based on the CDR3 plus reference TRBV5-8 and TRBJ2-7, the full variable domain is EAGVTQSPTHLIKTRGQQATLRCSPISGHTSVYWYQQALGLGLQFLLWYDEGEERNRGNFPPRFSGRQFPNYSSELNVNALELEDSALYLCASSRSYAGEQYFGPGTRLTVT.

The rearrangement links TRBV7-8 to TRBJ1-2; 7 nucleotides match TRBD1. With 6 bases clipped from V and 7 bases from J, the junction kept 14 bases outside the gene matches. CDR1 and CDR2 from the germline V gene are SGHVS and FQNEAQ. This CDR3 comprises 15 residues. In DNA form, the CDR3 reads TGTGCCAGCAGTTGGGTCCCAGAGGGGGCTGGTGGCTACACCTTC. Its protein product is CASSWVPEGAGGYTF.

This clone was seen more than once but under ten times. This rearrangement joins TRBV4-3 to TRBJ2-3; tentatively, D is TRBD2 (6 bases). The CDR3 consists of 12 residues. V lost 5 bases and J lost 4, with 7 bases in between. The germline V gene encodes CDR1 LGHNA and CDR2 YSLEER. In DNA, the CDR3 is TGCGCCAGCAGCGGCGGGGCAGATACGCAGTATTTT. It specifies CASSGGADTQYF.

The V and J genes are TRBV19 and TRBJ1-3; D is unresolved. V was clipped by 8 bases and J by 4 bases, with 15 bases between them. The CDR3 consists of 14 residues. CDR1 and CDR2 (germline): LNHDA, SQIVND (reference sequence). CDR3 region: CASGERAVGNTIYF. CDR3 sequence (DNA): TGTGCCAGTGGGGAGAGGGCCGTCGGAAACACCATATATTTT.

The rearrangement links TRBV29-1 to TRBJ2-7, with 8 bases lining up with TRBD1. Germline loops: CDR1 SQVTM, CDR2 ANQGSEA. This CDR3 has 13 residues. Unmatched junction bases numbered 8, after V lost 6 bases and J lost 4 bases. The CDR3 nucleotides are TGCAGCGTACTCCGGGACAGGCAATACGAGCAGTACTTC. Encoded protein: CSVLRDRQYEQYF.

The CDR3 DNA follows: TGTGCCAGCAGCTTAGGGTTCAGGGGTGGCAATCAGCCCCAGCATTTT. Encoded protein: CASSLGFRGGNQPQHF. The rearrangement links TRBV7-8 to TRBJ1-5, with D possibly being TRBD1 (6 bases). Trimming removed 1 base from V and 2 bases from J, with 12 bases in between. Per the germline V gene, CDR1 is SGHVS and CDR2 is FQNEAQ. The CDR3 runs to 16 residues.

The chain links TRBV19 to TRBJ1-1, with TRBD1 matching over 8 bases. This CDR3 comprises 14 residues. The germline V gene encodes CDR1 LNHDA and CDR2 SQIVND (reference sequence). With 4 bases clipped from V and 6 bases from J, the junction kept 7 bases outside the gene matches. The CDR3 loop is CASSKTGAVAEAFF. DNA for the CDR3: TGTGCCAGTAGTAAGACAGGGGCGGTCGCTGAAGCTTTCTTT.

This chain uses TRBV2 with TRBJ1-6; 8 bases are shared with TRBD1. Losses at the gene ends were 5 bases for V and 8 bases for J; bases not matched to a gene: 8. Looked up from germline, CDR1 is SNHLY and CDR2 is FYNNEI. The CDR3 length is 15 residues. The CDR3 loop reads CASSRQGPAYSPLHF. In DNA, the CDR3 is TGTGCCAGCAGTAGACAGGGGCCGGCGTATTCACCCCTCCACTTT.

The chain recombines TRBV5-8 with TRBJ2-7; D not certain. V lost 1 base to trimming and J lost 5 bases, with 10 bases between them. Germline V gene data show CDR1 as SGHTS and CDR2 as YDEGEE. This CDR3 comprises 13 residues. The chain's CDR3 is CASSLMGWNEQYF. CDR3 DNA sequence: TGTGCCAGCAGCTTGATGGGCTGGAACGAGCAGTACTTC.

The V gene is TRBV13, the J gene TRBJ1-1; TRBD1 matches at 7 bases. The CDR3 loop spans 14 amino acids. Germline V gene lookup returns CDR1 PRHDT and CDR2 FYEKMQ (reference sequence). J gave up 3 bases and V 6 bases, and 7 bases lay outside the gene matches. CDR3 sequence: CASRTRDSDTEAFF. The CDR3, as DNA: TGTGCCAGCAGGACGAGGGACAGTGACACTGAAGCTTTCTTT.

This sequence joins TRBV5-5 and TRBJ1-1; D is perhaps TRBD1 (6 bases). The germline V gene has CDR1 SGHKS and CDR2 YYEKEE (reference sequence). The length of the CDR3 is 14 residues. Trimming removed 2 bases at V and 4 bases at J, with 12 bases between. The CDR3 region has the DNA TGTGCCAGCAGCTTCATACAGGGTGGCACTGAAGCTTTCTTT. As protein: CASSFIQGGTEAFF.

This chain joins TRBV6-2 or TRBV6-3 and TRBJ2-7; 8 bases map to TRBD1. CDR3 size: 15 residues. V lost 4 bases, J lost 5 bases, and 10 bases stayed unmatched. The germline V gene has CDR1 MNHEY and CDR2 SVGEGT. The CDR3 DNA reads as TGTGCCAGCAGTTTAGTCGGACAGGGCCGCGACGAGCAGTACTTC. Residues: CASSLVGQGRDEQYF.

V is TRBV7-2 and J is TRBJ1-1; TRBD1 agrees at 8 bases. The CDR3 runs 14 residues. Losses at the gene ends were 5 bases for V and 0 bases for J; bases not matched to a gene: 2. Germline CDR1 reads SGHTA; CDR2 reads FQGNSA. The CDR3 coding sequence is TGTGCCAGCAGCCCACAGGGGGTGAACACTGAAGCTTTCTTT. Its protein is CASSPQGVNTEAFF.

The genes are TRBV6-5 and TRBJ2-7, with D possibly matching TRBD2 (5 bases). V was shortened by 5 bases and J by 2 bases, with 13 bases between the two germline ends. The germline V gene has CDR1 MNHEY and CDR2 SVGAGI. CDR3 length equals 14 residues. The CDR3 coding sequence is TGTGCCAGCAGTCTCCAAGAGGGTCCCTACGAGCAGTACTTC. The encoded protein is CASSLQEGPYEQYF.

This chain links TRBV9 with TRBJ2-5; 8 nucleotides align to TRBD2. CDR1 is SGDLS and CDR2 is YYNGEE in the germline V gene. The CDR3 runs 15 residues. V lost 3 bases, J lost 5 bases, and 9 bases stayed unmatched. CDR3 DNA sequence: TGTGCCAGCAGCGCGGGGGGGGAGCTGAGGGAGACCCAGTACTTC. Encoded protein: CASSAGGELRETQYF.

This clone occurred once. CDR3 in amino acids: CASSPIEEETQYF. DNA of the CDR3: TGTGCCAGCAGCCCGATAGAGGAAGAGACCCAGTACTTC. The V gene is TRBV6-5, the J gene TRBJ2-5, with D unclear. Germline values: CDR1 MNHEY, CDR2 SVGAGI. The CDR3 covers 13 residues. The V end lost 6 bases, the J end lost 3 bases, and 11 bases lay between the germline ends.

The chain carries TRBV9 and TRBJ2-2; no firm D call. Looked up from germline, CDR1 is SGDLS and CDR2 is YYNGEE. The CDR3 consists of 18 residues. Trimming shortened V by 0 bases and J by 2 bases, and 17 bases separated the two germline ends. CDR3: CASSVATAIIKNTGELFF. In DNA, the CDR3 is TGTGCCAGCAGCGTAGCAACAGCAATCATTAAAAACACCGGGGAGCTGTTTTTT. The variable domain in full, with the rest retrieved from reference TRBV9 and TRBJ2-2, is DSGVTQTPKHLITATGQRVTLRCSPRSGDLSVYWYQQSLDQGLQFLIQYYNGEERAKGNILERFSAQQFPDLHSELNLSSLELGDSALYFCASSVATAIIKNTGELFFGEGSRLTVL.

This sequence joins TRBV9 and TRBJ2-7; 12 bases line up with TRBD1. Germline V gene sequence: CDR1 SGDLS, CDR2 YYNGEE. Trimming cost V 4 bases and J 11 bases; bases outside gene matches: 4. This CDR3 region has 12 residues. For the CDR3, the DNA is TGTGCCAGCAGCCCGGGACAGGGGGCCGAGTACTTC. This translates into CASSPGQGAEYF.

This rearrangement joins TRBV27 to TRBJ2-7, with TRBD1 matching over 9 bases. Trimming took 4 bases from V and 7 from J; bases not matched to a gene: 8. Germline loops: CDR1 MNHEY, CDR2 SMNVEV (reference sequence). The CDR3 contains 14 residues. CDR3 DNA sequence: TGTGCCAGCAGTTCCTGGACAGGGGTGCGAGAGCAGTACTTC. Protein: CASSSWTGVREQYF.

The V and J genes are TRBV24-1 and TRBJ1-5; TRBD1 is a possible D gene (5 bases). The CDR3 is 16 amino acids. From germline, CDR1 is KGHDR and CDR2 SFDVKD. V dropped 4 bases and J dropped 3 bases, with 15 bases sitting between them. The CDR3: CATSDPRAGDNQPQHF. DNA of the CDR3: TGTGCCACCAGTGACCCCCGGGCGGGGGACAATCAGCCCCAGCATTTT.

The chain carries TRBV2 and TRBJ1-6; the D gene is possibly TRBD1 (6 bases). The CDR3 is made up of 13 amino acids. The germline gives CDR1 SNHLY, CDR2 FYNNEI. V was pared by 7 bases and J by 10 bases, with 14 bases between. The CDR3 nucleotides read TGTGCCAGCACCCGGGGGGCTGAATCACCCCTCCACTTT. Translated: CASTRGAESPLHF.

The CDR3 DNA is TGCGCCAGCAGGGGCCATGGGACAGATACGCAGTATTTT. Amino acid sequence: CASRGHGTDTQYF. This rearrangement joins TRBV10-2 to TRBJ2-3; D is undetermined. The germline V gene has CDR1 WSHSY and CDR2 SAAADI. V was pared by 6 bases and J by 3 bases, with 10 bases between. The CDR3 is made up of 13 amino acids.

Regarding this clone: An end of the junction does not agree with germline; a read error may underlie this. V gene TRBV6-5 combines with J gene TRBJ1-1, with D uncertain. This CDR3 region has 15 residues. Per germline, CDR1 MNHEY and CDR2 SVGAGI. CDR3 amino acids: CASSHSWGGSTEAFF. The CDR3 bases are TGTGCCAGCAGTCACTCATGGGGAGGGAGCACTGAAGCTTTCTTT.

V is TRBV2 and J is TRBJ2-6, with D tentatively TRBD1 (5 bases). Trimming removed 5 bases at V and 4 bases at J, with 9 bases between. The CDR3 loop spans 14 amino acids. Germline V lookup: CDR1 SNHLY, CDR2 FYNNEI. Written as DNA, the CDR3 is TGTGCCAGCAGTCGACAGTCCGGGGCCAACGTCCTGACTTTC. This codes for CASSRQSGANVLTF. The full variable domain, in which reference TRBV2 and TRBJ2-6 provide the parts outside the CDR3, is EPEVTQTPSHQVTQMGQEVILRCVPISNHLYFYWYRQILGQKVEFLVSFYNNEISEKSEIFDDQFSVERPDGSNFTLKIRSTKLEDSAMYFCASSRQSGANVLTFGAGSRLTVL.

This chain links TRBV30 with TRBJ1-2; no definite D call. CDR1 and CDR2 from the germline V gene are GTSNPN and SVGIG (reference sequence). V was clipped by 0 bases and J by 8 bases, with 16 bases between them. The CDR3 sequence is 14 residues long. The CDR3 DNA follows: TGTGCCTGGAGTGTACTCCCCCTCGAGGGCGGCTACACCTTC. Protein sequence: CAWSVLPLEGGYTF.

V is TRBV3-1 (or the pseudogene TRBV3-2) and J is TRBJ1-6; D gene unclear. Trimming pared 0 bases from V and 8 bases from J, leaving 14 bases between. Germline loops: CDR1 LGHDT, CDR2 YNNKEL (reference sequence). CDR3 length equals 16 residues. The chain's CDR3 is CASSQDLWGVDSPLHF. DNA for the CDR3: TGTGCCAGCAGCCAAGATCTTTGGGGAGTTGATTCACCCCTCCACTTT.